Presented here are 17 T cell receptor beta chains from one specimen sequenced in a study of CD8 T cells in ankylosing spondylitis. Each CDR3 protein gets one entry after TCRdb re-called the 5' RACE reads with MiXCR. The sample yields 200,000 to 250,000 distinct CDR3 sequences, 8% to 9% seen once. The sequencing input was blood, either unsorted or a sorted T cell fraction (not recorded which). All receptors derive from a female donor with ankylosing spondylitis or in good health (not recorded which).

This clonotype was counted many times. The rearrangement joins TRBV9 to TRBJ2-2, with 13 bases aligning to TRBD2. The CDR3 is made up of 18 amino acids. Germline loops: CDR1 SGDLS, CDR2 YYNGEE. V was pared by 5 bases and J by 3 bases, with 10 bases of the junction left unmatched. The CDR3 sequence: CASRRGLAGSGDTGELFF. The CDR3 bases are TGTGCCAGCAGAAGGGGACTAGCGGGAAGTGGGGACACCGGGGAGCTGTTTTTT.

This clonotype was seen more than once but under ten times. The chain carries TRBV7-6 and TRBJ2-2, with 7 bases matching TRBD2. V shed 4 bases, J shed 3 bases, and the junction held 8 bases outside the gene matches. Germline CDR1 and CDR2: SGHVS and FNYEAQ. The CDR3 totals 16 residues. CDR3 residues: CASSSPSGRYTGELFF. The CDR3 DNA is TGTGCCAGCAGCTCCCCTAGCGGCCGATACACCGGGGAGCTGTTTTTT.

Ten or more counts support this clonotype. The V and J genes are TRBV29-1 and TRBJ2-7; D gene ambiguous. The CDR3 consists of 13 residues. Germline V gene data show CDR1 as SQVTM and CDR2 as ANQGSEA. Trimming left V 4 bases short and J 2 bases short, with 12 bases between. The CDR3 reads CSVGEDGPYEQYF. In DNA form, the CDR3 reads TGCAGCGTTGGTGAGGACGGACCCTACGAGCAGTACTTC.

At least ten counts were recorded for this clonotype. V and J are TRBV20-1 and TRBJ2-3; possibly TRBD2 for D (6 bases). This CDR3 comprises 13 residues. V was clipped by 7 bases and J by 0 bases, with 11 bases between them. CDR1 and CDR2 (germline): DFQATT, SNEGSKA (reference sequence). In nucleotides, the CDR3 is TGCAGTGGGGAGGTGGGAAGCACAGATACGCAGTATTTT. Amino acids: CSGEVGSTDTQYF.

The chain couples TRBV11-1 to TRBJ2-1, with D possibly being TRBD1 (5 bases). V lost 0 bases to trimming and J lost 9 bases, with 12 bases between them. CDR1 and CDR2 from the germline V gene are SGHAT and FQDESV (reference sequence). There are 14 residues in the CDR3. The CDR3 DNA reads TGTGCCAGCAGCTTAGCCAGGGTGTTGAGTGAGCAGTTCTTC. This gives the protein CASSLARVLSEQFF.

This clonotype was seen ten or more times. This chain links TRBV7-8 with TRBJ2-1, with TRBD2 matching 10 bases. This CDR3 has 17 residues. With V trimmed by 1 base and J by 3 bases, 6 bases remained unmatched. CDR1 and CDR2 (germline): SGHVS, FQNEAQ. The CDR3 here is CASSLESASGGYNEQFF. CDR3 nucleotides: TGTGCCAGCAGCTTAGAATCCGCTAGCGGGGGCTACAATGAGCAGTTCTTC. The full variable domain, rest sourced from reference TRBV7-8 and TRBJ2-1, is GAGVSQSPRYKVAKRGQDVALRCDPISGHVSLFWYQQALGQGPEFLTYFQNEAQLDKSGLPSDRFFAERPEGSVSTLKIQRTQQEDSAVYLCASSLESASGGYNEQFFGPGTRLTVL.

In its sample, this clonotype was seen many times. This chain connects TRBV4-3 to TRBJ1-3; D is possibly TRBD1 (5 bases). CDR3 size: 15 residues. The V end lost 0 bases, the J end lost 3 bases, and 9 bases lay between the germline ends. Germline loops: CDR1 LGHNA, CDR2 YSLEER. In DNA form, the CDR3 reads TGCGCCAGCAGCCAAGATTGGGGGGATGGAAACACCATATATTTT. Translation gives CASSQDWGDGNTIYF.

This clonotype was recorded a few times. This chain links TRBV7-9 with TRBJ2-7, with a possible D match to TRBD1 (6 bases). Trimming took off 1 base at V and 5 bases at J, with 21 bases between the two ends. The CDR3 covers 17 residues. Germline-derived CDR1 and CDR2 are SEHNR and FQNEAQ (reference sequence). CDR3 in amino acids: CASSLGAFLSPGDEQYF. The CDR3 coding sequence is TGTGCCAGCAGCTTAGGTGCGTTTCTCTCACCAGGGGACGAGCAGTACTTC.

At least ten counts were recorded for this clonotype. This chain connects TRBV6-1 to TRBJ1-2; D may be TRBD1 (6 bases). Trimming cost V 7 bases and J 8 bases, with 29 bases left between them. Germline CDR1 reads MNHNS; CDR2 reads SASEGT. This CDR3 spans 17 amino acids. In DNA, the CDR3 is TGTGCCAGCACCTTATCCGGGGGGGGCGCAGCAGCGTGGGGCTACACCTTC. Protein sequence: CASTLSGGGAAAWGYTF.

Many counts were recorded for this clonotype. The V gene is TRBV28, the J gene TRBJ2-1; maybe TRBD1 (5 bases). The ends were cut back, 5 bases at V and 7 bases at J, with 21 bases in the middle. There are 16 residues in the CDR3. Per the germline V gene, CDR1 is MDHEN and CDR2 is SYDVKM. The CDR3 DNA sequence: TGTGCCAGCAGTACCCCAGGGCTGGGCCCTGTGAATGAGCAGTTCTTC. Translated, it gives CASSTPGLGPVNEQFF.

CDR3 nucleotides: TGTGCCAGCAGTCCGACAGGGATCACTGGAAACACCATATATTTT. This gives the protein CASSPTGITGNTIYF. The chain has TRBV12-3 or TRBV12-4 and TRBJ1-3, with TRBD1 matching over 7 bases. The CDR3 is 15 residues long. V lost 5 bases and J lost 2; bases outside the gene matches: 6.

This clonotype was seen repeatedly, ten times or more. The CDR3 protein is CASSDPTSGRVEQYF. The CDR3 DNA sequence: TGTGCCAGCAGTGACCCGACTAGCGGGAGGGTCGAGCAGTACTTC. This chain joins TRBV25-1 and TRBJ2-7; 14 nucleotides match TRBD2. CDR1 and CDR2 (germline): MGHDK, SYGVNS. After removal of 3 bases from V and 6 bases from J, the junction contained 4 bases not matched to a gene. This CDR3 has 15 residues.

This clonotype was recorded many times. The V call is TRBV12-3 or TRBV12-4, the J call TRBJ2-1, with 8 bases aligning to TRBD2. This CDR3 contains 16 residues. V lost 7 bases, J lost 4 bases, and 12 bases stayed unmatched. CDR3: CASKDGVAGIYNEQFF. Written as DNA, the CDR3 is TGTGCCAGCAAAGACGGGGTAGCGGGAATATACAATGAGCAGTTCTTC.

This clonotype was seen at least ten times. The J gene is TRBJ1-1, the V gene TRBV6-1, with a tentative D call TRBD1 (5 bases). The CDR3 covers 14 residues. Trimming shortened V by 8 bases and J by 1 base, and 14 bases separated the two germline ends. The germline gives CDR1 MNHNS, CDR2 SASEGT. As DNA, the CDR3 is TGTGCCAGCCTTTTCGTAGACAGGAACACTGAAGCTTTCTTT. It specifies CASLFVDRNTEAFF.

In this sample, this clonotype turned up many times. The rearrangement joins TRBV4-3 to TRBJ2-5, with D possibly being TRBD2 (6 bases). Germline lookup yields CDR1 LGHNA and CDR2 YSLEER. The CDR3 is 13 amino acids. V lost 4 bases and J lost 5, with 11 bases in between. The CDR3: CASSRGVSETQYF. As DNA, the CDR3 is TGCGCCAGCAGCCGGGGGGTGTCGGAGACCCAGTACTTC.

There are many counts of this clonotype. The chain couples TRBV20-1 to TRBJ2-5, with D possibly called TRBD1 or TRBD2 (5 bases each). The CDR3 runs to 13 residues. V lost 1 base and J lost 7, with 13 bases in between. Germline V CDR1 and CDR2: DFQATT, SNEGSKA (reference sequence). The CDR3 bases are TGCAGTGCTAGAGGAGGCAGGGACGTGACCCAGTACTTC. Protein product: CSARGGRDVTQYF.

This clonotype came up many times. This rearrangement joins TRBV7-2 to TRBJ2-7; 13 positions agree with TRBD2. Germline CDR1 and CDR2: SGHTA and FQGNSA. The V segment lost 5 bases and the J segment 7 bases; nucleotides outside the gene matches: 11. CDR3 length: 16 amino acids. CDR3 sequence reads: CASSIGTSGIQREQYF. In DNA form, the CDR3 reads TGTGCCAGCAGCATTGGGACTAGCGGGATTCAGCGAGAGCAGTACTTC.